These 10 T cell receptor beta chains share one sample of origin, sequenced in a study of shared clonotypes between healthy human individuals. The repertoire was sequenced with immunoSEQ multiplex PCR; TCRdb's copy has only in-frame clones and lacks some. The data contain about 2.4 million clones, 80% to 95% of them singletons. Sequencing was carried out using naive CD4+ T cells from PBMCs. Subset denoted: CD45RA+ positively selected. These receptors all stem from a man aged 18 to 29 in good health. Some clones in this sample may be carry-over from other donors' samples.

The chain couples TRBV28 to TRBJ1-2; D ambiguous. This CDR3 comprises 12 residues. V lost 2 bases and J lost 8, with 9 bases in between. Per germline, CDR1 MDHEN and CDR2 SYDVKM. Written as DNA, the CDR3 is TGTGCCAGCAGTTTACGGGATTTCGGCTACACCTTC. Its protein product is CASSLRDFGYTF.

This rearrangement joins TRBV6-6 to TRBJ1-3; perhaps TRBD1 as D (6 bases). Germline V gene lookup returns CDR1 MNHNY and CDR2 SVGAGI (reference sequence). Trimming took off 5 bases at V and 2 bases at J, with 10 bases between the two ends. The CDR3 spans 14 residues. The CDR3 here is CASSHREAGNTIYF. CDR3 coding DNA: TGTGCCAGCAGTCACAGGGAAGCTGGAAACACCATATATTTT.

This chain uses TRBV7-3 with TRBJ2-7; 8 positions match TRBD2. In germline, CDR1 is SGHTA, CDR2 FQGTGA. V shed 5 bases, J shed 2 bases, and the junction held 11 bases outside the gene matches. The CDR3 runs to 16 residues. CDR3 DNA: TGTGCCAGCAGCCCCCGGACGAGCGGGGGCCCCTACGAGCAGTACTTC. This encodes CASSPRTSGGPYEQYF.

The CDR3 spells CATSRDSGASSYEQYF. The CDR3, as DNA: TGTGCCACCAGCAGAGATTCCGGGGCTAGCTCCTACGAGCAGTACTTC. The chain links TRBV15 to TRBJ2-7; perhaps D is TRBD1 or TRBD2 (5 bases each). Trimming removed 0 bases at V and 0 bases at J, with 12 bases between. Germline assignment: CDR1 LNHNV and CDR2 YYDKDF (reference sequence). The CDR3 runs to 16 residues.

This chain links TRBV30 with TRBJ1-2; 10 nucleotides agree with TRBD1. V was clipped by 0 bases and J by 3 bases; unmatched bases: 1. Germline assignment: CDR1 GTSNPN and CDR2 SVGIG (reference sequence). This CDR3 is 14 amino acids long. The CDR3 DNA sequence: TGTGCCTGGAGTGTAGGGACAGGGGACTATGGCTACACCTTC. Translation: CAWSVGTGDYGYTF.

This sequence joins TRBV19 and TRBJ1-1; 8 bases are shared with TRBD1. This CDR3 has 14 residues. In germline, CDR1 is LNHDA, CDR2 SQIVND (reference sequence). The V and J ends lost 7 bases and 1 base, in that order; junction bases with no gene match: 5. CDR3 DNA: TGTGCCAGTACCAGACAGGGGACGAACACTGAAGCTTTCTTT. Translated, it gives CASTRQGTNTEAFF.

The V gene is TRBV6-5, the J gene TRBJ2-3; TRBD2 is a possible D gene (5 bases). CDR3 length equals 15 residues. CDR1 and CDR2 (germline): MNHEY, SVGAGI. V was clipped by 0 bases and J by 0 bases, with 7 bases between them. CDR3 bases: TGTGCCAGCAGTTACTCCGGACTGAGCACAGATACGCAGTATTTT. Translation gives CASSYSGLSTDTQYF.

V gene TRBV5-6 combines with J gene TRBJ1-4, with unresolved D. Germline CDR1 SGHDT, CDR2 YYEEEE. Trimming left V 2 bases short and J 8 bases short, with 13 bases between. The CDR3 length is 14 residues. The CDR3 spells CASSLVNAGEKLFF. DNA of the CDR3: TGTGCCAGCAGCTTAGTAAACGCGGGCGAAAAACTGTTTTTT.

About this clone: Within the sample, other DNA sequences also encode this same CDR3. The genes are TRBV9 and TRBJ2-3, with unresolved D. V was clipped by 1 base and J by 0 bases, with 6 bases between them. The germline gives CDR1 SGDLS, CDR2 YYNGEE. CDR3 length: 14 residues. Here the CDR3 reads CASSVSPSTDTQYF. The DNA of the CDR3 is TGTGCCAGCAGCGTAAGCCCGAGCACAGATACGCAGTATTTT.

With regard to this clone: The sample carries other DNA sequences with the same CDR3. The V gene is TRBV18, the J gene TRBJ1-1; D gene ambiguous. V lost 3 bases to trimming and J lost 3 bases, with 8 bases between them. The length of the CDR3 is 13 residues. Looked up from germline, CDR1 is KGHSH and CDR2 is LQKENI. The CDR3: CASSPRRDTEAFF. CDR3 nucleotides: TGTGCCAGCTCACCCAGGAGGGACACTGAAGCTTTCTTT.